The source of this T cell receptor (beta chain) is a study of identical twins. The study, taken as a whole, reports: The study found weaker excess twin sharing in beta out-of-frame sequences. Within twin pairs, the out-of-frame alpha sequences they shared showed excess low generation probability. Abundant beta clonotypes from cord blood had fewer insertions, unlike memory repertoires, which showed none.

Each cDNA held unique molecular identifiers, and template switching gave it a universal primer site. TCRdb re-called the 5' RACE reads with MiXCR, one entry per CDR3 protein. The data show approximately 620,000 distinct CDR3 sequences, with more than 6.5% seen just once and around 0.98% held by the top ten. V was trimmed by 1 base and J by 0 bases, leaving 10 bases between them. Germline-derived CDR1 and CDR2 are SEHNR and FQNEAQ (reference sequence). The CDR3 is 16 amino acids. About this clonotype: Its antigen is undetermined.

This sample also belongs to another study, concerning yellow fever vaccine responses in identical twins.

This TCR was sampled from a woman aged 18-29 years in good health. Material for sequencing was PBMCs. J is TRBJ2-1 and V is TRBV7-9; D assignment may be TRBD1 or TRBD2 (5 bases each). CDR3: CASSLEGTPSYNEQFF. The CDR3 DNA follows: TGTGCCAGCAGCTTAGAGGGGACGCCCTCCTACAATGAGCAGTTCTTC. The variable domain in full, with the rest retrieved from reference TRBV7-9 and TRBJ2-1, is DTGVSQNPRHKITKRGQNVTFRCDPISEHNRLYWYRQTLGQGPEFLTYFQNEAQLEKSRLLSDRFSAERPKGSFSTLEIQRTEQGDSAMYLCASSLEGTPSYNEQFFGPGTRLTVL.